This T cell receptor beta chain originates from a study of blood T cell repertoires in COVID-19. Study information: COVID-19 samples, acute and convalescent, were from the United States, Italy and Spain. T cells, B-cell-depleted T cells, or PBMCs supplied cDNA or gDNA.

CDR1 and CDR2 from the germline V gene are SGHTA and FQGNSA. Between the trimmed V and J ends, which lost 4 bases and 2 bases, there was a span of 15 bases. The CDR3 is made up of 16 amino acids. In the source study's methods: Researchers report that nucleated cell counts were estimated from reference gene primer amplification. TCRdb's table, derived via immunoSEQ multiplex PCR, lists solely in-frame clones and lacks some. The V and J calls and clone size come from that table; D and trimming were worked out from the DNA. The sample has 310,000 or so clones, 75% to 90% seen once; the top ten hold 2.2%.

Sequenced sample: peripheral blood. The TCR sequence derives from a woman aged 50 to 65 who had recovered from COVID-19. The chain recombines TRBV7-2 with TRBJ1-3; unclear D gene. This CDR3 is CASSYDWRLTGNTIYF. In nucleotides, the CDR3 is TGTGCCAGCAGCTATGATTGGCGACTTACTGGAAACACCATATATTTT.